This T cell receptor beta chain was found in a study of T cell changes during pregnancy in multiple sclerosis. Unmatched junction bases numbered 6, after V lost 4 bases and J lost 6 bases. CDR1 is MGHRA and CDR2 is YSYEKL in the germline V gene. The CDR3 loop spans 15 amino acids. Measured with immunoSEQ multiplex PCR; TCRdb has only the in-frame clones, and not every one. The table shows about 30,000 clones, with 90% occurring only once. The chain is built from TRBV4-1 and TRBJ2-1; 10 bases map to TRBD2. The material was CD4+ T cells from peripheral blood mononuclear cells, obtained in the third trimester of pregnancy. The receptor comes from a female donor in good health, enrolled as a control in a pregnancy study. The CDR3 reads CASSPPSGSTNEQFF. The CDR3 DNA reads TGCGCCAGCAGCCCTCCTAGCGGGAGTACCAATGAGCAGTTCTTC.